This TCR beta chain is from a study of human T cells and chemical hapten exposure. Whole blood, unfractionated, served as the material for total RNA extraction. V was shortened by 6 bases and J by 5 bases, with 10 bases between the two germline ends. This CDR3 is 13 amino acids long. CDR1 is MDHEN and CDR2 is SYDVKM in the germline V gene. Unique molecular identifiers were affixed to discrete cDNA molecules within the library. A single record per CDR3 protein comes from TCRdb applying MiXCR to the 5' RACE reads. The profile shows fewer than 150,000 distinct CDR3 sequences, roughly a fifth of them singletons.

This sequence joins TRBV28 and TRBJ2-2, with D hard to call. The receptor's source is a human donor in good health. The CDR3 bases are TGTGCCAGCAGGCCATCAGGAACCGGGGAGCTGTTTTTT. Encoded protein: CASRPSGTGELFF. Filled out from reference TRBV28 and TRBJ2-2, the complete variable domain reads DVKVTQSSRYLVKRTGEKVFLECVQDMDHENMFWYRQDPGLGLRLIYFSYDVKMKEKGDIPEGYSVSREKKERFSLILESASTNQTSMYLCASRPSGTGELFFGEGSRLTVL.